These 2 T cell receptor beta chains share one sample of origin, sequenced in a study of T cells after posttransplantation cyclophosphamide. The data were produced by immunoSEQ multiplex PCR, yet TCRdb's version contains in-frame clones alone and is incomplete. The sample includes roughly 21,000 clones, about 98% seen only once; the top ten take under 0.15%. The specimen was naive CD8+ T cells sorted from PBMCs. The receptors were gathered from a man between 35 and 55 years old in good health, CMV-negative, and a related stem cell transplant donor.

This chain joins TRBV7-2 and TRBJ2-1; 13 positions agree with TRBD2. The CDR3 is made up of 14 amino acids. Germline CDR1 is SGHTA and CDR2 is FQGNSA. The junction had 1 base not matched to a gene; V was cut back by 6 bases and J by 5 bases. The CDR3 region has the DNA TGTGCCAGCAGACTAGCGGGAGGGAACAATGAGCAGTTCTTC. Translated, it gives CASRLAGGNNEQFF.

This rearrangement joins TRBV9 to TRBJ2-7, with TRBD2 matching over 7 bases. V shed 3 bases and J 6 bases; nucleotides not matched to a gene: 18. This CDR3 has 17 amino acids. The germline V gene has CDR1 SGDLS and CDR2 YYNGEE. The CDR3, as DNA: TGTGCCAGCAGCGGGGTCGTAGGGAGGGCCGGTTATTTCGAGCAGTACTTC. It codes for CASSGVVGRAGYFEQYF.